These 17 T cell receptor beta chains were sequenced from one sample in a study of cytomegalovirus exposure and HLA in healthy donors. The PCR ran on 60 Vbeta and 13 Jbeta primers. Here immunoSEQ multiplex PCR was the method, and the copy in TCRdb shows in-frame clones only, minus some. The sample contains under 100,000 clones, around 62% of which appear only once. Sequencing input: PBMCs. These receptor sequences come from a young woman in good health and CMV-seropositive.

This chain uses TRBV13 with TRBJ2-3, with D perhaps TRBD2 (6 bases). Trimming cost V 3 bases and J 5 bases, with 12 bases left between them. From germline, CDR1 is PRHDT and CDR2 FYEKMQ (reference sequence). The CDR3 is made up of 14 amino acids. The CDR3 DNA reads TGTGCCAGCAGCTTTTGGGGGGAAGGAGATACGCAGTATTTT. The encoded protein is CASSFWGEGDTQYF.

This clone came up a few times. The gene calls are TRBV7-8 and TRBJ1-3; tentative D call: TRBD1 (6 bases). Trimming pared 1 base from V and 4 bases from J, leaving 11 bases between. The germline V gene encodes CDR1 SGHVS and CDR2 FQNEAQ. This CDR3 comprises 15 residues. CDR3 sequence (DNA): TGTGCCAGCAGCTTAGGATGGGGGCTCGGAAACACCATATATTTT. Translating gives CASSLGWGLGNTIYF.

The chain joins TRBV28 to TRBJ2-7, with 8 bases matching TRBD1. The CDR3 has 15 amino acids. The V gene's germline CDR1 is MDHEN and CDR2 SYDVKM. The V segment lost 4 bases and the J segment 4 bases; nucleotides outside the gene matches: 9. The CDR3 protein is CASSSRTGSPYEQYF. The CDR3 nucleotides read TGTGCCAGCAGTTCACGGACAGGGTCCCCTTACGAGCAGTACTTC.

V usage is TRBV2 and J usage is TRBJ1-2; no clear D gene. The germline V gene encodes CDR1 SNHLY and CDR2 FYNNEI. The CDR3 contains 11 residues. V lost 7 bases and J lost 2, with 5 bases in between. The CDR3 region has the DNA TGTGCCAGCAATCCAAACTATGGCTACACCTTC. It yields the protein CASNPNYGYTF.

The chain is built from TRBV7-7 and TRBJ2-7; 8 positions match TRBD1. Germline V gene data show CDR1 as SSHAT and CDR2 as FNYEAQ (reference sequence). The J segment lost 2 bases and the V segment lost 3 bases, leaving 3 bases of the junction unmatched. This CDR3 is 14 amino acids long. CDR3 DNA sequence: TGTGCCAGCAGCTTGGGGACAGGACCCTACGAGCAGTACTTC. Translated, it gives CASSLGTGPYEQYF.

V is TRBV7-9 and J is TRBJ2-7; D unclear. Germline loops: CDR1 SEHNR, CDR2 FQNEAQ (reference sequence). The V gene lost 5 bases and the J gene lost 2 bases, with 13 bases spanning the gap. The CDR3 loop spans 14 amino acids. The DNA for the CDR3 is TGTGCCAGCAGCCCACTCGGTTCTCCCTACGAGCAGTACTTC. It specifies CASSPLGSPYEQYF.

The V call is TRBV29-1, the J call TRBJ2-3; 7 bases map to TRBD2. Germline V gene sequence: CDR1 SQVTM, CDR2 ANQGSEA. The junction had 10 bases not matched to a gene; V was cut back by 3 bases and J by 4 bases. The CDR3 length is 15 residues. The CDR3 reads CSVDGLGRDADTQYF. CDR3 DNA sequence: TGCAGCGTTGACGGACTAGGCCGGGACGCAGATACGCAGTATTTT.

The chain uses TRBV30 and TRBJ1-2; TRBD1 aligns across 9 bases. The CDR3 is made up of 14 amino acids. V was clipped by 2 bases and J by 6 bases; unmatched bases: 7. Germline CDR1 and CDR2: GTSNPN and SVGIG (reference sequence). CDR3 residues: CAWSYGDRGNGYTF. CDR3 nucleotides: TGTGCCTGGAGTTATGGCGACAGGGGGAATGGCTACACCTTC.

V is TRBV4-1 and J is TRBJ1-1; no clear D. V lost 4 bases and J lost 3, with 9 bases in between. This CDR3 is 13 amino acids long. Per the germline V gene, CDR1 is MGHRA and CDR2 is YSYEKL. The CDR3 reads CASSRGPHTEAFF. As DNA, the CDR3 is TGCGCCAGCAGCCGAGGGCCCCACACTGAAGCTTTCTTT.

The V gene is TRBV25-1, the J gene TRBJ1-4; TRBD1 is a possible D gene (6 bases). This CDR3 region has 16 residues. Germline V gene sequence: CDR1 MGHDK, CDR2 SYGVNS. The V gene lost 2 bases and the J gene lost 7 bases, with 17 bases spanning the gap. The CDR3 here is CASSEQEGRGREKLFF. Written as DNA, the CDR3 is TGTGCCAGCAGTGAACAAGAAGGCAGGGGACGTGAAAAACTGTTTTTT.

The genes are TRBV18 and TRBJ1-1; 9 bases are a match to TRBD1. Trimming removed 2 bases from V and 5 bases from J; junction bases left unmatched: 3. Per germline, CDR1 KGHSH and CDR2 LQKENI. The CDR3 is 14 amino acids. CDR3 in DNA: TGTGCCAGCTCACCATCGGGGACAGGGACTGAAGCTTTCTTT. Translation: CASSPSGTGTEAFF.

The rearrangement links TRBV5-1 to TRBJ2-7; 8 bases are a match to TRBD2. Trimming removed 8 bases from V and 6 bases from J; junction bases left unmatched: 13. There are 14 residues in the CDR3. The germline V gene has CDR1 SGHRS and CDR2 YFSETQ. CDR3 coding DNA: TGCGCCAGTTCCGGGACGGGGGGGCAGGCCGAGCAGTACTTC. This codes for CASSGTGGQAEQYF.

The rearrangement joins TRBV14 to TRBJ2-1; 7 bases agree with TRBD2. J lost 6 bases, V lost 4 bases, and 3 bases had no gene match. The CDR3 covers 13 residues. Germline CDR1 reads SGHDN; CDR2 reads FVKESK. The CDR3: CASSLSGGNEQFF. CDR3 bases: TGTGCCAGCAGCCTTTCGGGGGGCAATGAGCAGTTCTTC.

The V and J genes are TRBV18 and TRBJ2-7; 10 bases fit TRBD1. After removal of 3 bases from V and 4 bases from J, the junction contained 12 bases not matched to a gene. The CDR3 loop spans 17 amino acids. CDR1 and CDR2 from the germline V gene are KGHSH and LQKENI. In DNA form, the CDR3 reads TGTGCCAGCTCACCGAAGACAGGGGGCACGTGGAAGTACGAGCAGTACTTC. This sequence encodes CASSPKTGGTWKYEQYF.

The J gene is TRBJ1-2, the V gene TRBV7-2, with D tentatively TRBD1 (5 bases). The V end was cut by 2 bases, the J end by 6 bases, with 19 bases between. The CDR3 spans 16 residues. CDR1 is SGHTA, CDR2 FQGNSA, per germline. The CDR3 is CASSLTGTPFTDGYTF. CDR3 DNA sequence: TGTGCCAGCAGCTTAACCGGGACTCCCTTCACTGATGGCTACACCTTC. The full variable domain, with the rest looked up from reference TRBV7-2 and TRBJ1-2, is GAGVSQSPSNKVTEKGKDVELRCDPISGHTALYWYRQSLGQGLEFLIYFQGNSAPDKSGLPSDRFSAERTGGSVSTLTIQRTQQEDSAVYLCASSLTGTPFTDGYTFGSGTRLTVV.

The sample holds a few counts of this clone. In nucleotides, the CDR3 is TGTGCCAGGAGATTTTCCATCTGCTCCTACAATGAGCAGTTCTTC. It yields the protein CARRFSICSYNEQFF. V gene TRBV6-4 combines with J gene TRBJ2-1, with unresolved D. Germline V gives CDR1 MRHNA, CDR2 SNTAGT. Trimming pared 9 bases from V and 0 bases from J, leaving 15 bases between. The CDR3 length is 15 residues.

V and J are TRBV9 and TRBJ2-3, with TRBD2 as a possible D gene (6 bases). This CDR3 region has 14 residues. The germline V gene encodes CDR1 SGDLS and CDR2 YYNGEE. V shed 3 bases and J shed 1 base, with 9 bases lying between them. CDR3 loop: CASSEGTRTDTQYF. CDR3 DNA: TGTGCCAGCAGCGAGGGGACTCGCACAGATACGCAGTATTTT.